A single sample is the source of the 5 T cell receptor beta chains below, sequenced in a study of Ad26.COV2.S vaccination and SARS-CoV-2 variants. Produced via immunoSEQ multiplex PCR; TCRdb's table is partial and in-frame only. The data hold more than 250,000 clones, with roughly 86% observed a single time. Treatment given: some 20 received Ad26.COV2.S at low or high dose, single or two shots; 5 received placebo; per-sample allocation not given. All samples were drawn on day 63, counting from the first vaccine or placebo injection. Material: peripheral blood, obtained in a trial of Ad26.COV2.S vaccine versus placebo. These receptors were obtained from a person between 18 and 65 years old who received the Ad26.COV2.S COVID-19 vaccine or a placebo.

The rearrangement joins TRBV7-3 to TRBJ2-6; no reliable D call. Trimming removed 1 base from V and 1 base from J, with 5 bases in between. CDR3 size: 15 residues. Germline V gene sequence: CDR1 SGHTA, CDR2 FQGTGA. This chain's CDR3 is CASSLSGSGANVLTF. The CDR3 DNA reads as TGTGCCAGCAGCTTAAGTGGATCTGGGGCCAACGTCCTGACTTTC.

The chain employs TRBV30 and TRBJ1-2; D is perhaps TRBD1 (6 bases). The CDR3 contains 13 residues. V was pared by 1 base and J by 4 bases, with 10 bases between. The germline gives CDR1 GTSNPN, CDR2 SVGIG (reference sequence). The CDR3, as DNA: TGTGCCTGGAGTGCAGGGGACGGCTATGGCTACACCTTC. Translated: CAWSAGDGYGYTF.

The chain links TRBV11-2 to TRBJ2-1, with 11 nucleotides matching TRBD2. The CDR3 consists of 15 residues. After removal of 3 bases from V and 6 bases from J, the junction contained 4 bases not matched to a gene. Germline values: CDR1 SGHAT, CDR2 FQNNGV. CDR3 residues: CASSFLAGGINEQFF. CDR3 nucleotide sequence: TGTGCCAGCAGCTTTCTAGCGGGGGGTATCAATGAGCAGTTCTTC.

This sequence joins TRBV30 and TRBJ1-2, with D unclear. Trimming took off 3 bases at V and 13 bases at J, with 21 bases between the two ends. Germline V gives CDR1 GTSNPN, CDR2 SVGIG (reference sequence). This CDR3 is 13 amino acids long. The CDR3 loop reads CAWRPRAATKSTF. Written as DNA, the CDR3 is TGTGCCTGGAGACCCCGGGCCGCGACCAAGTCCACCTTC. Variable domain in full (rest from reference TRBV30 and TRBJ1-2): SQTIHQWPATLVQPVGSPLSLECTVEGTSNPNLYWYRQAAGRGLQLLFYSVGIGQISSEVPQNLSASRPQDRQFILSSKKLLLSDSGFYLCAWRPRAATKSTFGSGTRLTVV.

V gene TRBV6-2 or TRBV6-3 combines with J gene TRBJ2-2; 7 positions agree with TRBD2. Germline lookup yields CDR1 MNHEY and CDR2 SVGEGT. The CDR3 runs 15 residues. The V gene end was trimmed by 4 bases and the J gene end by 0 bases; junction bases not matched to a gene: 2. The CDR3, as DNA: TGTGCCAGCAGTTCCGCGGGGGCGAACACCGGGGAGCTGTTTTTT. Amino acid sequence: CASSSAGANTGELFF.